The 5 T cell receptor beta chains in this list originate from one sample, sequenced in a study of identical twins (dated by TCRdb to 2016 to 2018). Receptors were amplified or captured by 5' RACE. TCRdb lists the instrument as Illumina HiSeq 2000. The public reads were reprocessed in TCRdb via fastp at Q25 and MiXCR, keeping in-frame beta chains. For every CDR3 protein sequence, its rows merge into one entry that carries the most common genes and DNA. Across this sample there are 350,000 or so distinct CDR3 sequences, with approximately 8.8% seen only once. About 9.1% of the sample is held by the ten biggest clonotypes. The material sequenced was naive T cells sorted from blood. The meaning of the sample's cell subset or site label: cells isolated with a human naive T-cell isolation kit. These receptor sequences come from a woman between 45 and 65 years old in good health.

V is TRBV12-3 or TRBV12-4 and J is TRBJ2-3; unclear D gene. The CDR3 consists of 14 residues. V was pared by 5 bases and J by 2 bases, with 11 bases between. The CDR3 loop reads CASSKSPYTDTQYF. For the CDR3, the DNA is TGTGCCAGCAGTAAAAGTCCGTACACAGATACGCAGTATTTT.

This clonotype occurred many times. The rearrangement joins TRBV5-5 to TRBJ2-5, with 7 nucleotides matching TRBD2. Unmatched junction bases numbered 10, after V lost 6 bases and J lost 5 bases. Germline V gene lookup returns CDR1 SGHKS and CDR2 YYEKEE (reference sequence). The CDR3 sequence is 14 residues long. Here the CDR3 DNA reads TGTGCCAGCACTTTTCGGGGGGAAGGGGAGACCCAGTACTTC. Encoded protein: CASTFRGEGETQYF.

The chain links TRBV5-1 to TRBJ2-1; D might be TRBD1 or TRBD2, each matching 5 bases. The germline V and J ends were trimmed by 3 bases and 1 base, with 14 bases remaining between them. Germline-derived CDR1 and CDR2 are SGHRS and YFSETQ. CDR3 length: 16 amino acids. CDR3 in DNA: TGCGCCAGCAGCTCGGGTGTGGGACCATCCTACAATGAGCAGTTCTTC. This gives the protein CASSSGVGPSYNEQFF.

This clonotype was seen at least ten times. The V and J genes are TRBV12-3 or TRBV12-4 and TRBJ2-7; D ambiguous. The CDR3 extends over 13 amino acids. Trimming shortened V by 3 bases and J by 3 bases, and 9 bases separated the two germline ends. In DNA form, the CDR3 reads TGTGCCAGCAGTTTTCCCCTGGACTACGAGCAGTACGTC. As protein: CASSFPLDYEQYV.

There are a few counts of this clonotype. V usage is TRBV7-9 and J usage is TRBJ2-7; D call uncertain. This CDR3 is built from 12 residues. The V end was cut by 3 bases, the J end by 5 bases, with 8 bases between. Germline V lookup: CDR1 SEHNR, CDR2 FQNEAQ (reference sequence). CDR3 nucleotides: TGTGCCAGCAGCTTTGTTGCCGACGAGCAGTACTTC. Protein sequence: CASSFVADEQYF.